These 20 T cell receptor beta chains originate from one sample sequenced in a study of beta chain features in type 1 diabetes. Study results and caveats: TCRB CDR3 length was moderately but significantly reduced in all four CD4+ subsets of Type 1 diabetes patients.

The whole isolated RNA underwent reverse transcription, so sequencing captured expressed TCRB transcripts. The assay was immunoSEQ multiplex PCR, and TCRdb's table has in-frame clones only and misses some. Of approximately 730,000 clones listed, 10% to 15% are singletons. Antigen specificity for these receptors is unknown. The sequencing input was naive CD4+ T cells from blood. Receptor source: a man aged 18 to 30 with type 1 diabetes.

The rearrangement joins TRBV21-1 to TRBJ2-3; the listed D gene, TRBD1, was not tested against the DNA. TRBV21-1 is annotated as a pseudogene. CDR3 length: 16 amino acids. In nucleotides, the CDR3 is TGTGCCAGCAGCAAAGAGGGGACAGGGCGGCCAGATACGCAGTATTTT. Translating gives CASSKEGTGRPDTQYF.

This chain uses TRBV11-1 with TRBJ2-4, with a possible D match to TRBD2 (5 bases). V dropped 4 bases and J dropped 0 bases, with 13 bases sitting between them. The CDR3 has 16 amino acids. Per germline, CDR1 SGHAT and CDR2 FQDESV (reference sequence). This chain's CDR3 is CASSSGDLLAKNIQYF. DNA for the CDR3: TGTGCCAGCAGCTCCGGGGATCTCCTAGCCAAAAACATTCAGTACTTC.

This clone was detected only a few times. V is TRBV6-1 and J is TRBJ1-2, with D maybe TRBD1 (6 bases). Germline CDR1 is MNHNS and CDR2 is SASEGT. This CDR3 contains 13 residues. V was cut by 8 bases and J by 7 bases, with 17 bases left in between. CDR3 loop: CASRMRGESGYTF. The CDR3 DNA reads TGTGCCAGCCGCATGAGGGGGGAGAGTGGCTACACCTTC.

This chain joins TRBV30 and TRBJ1-5, with D perhaps TRBD1 (5 bases). The V gene lost 0 bases and the J gene lost 9 bases, with 15 bases spanning the gap. Germline V gives CDR1 GTSNPN, CDR2 SVGIG (reference sequence). The CDR3 extends over 14 amino acids. In nucleotides, the CDR3 is TGTGCCTGGAGTGTGGGACGGCCGGGTGGGCCCCAGCATTTT. This gives the protein CAWSVGRPGGPQHF.

The J gene is TRBJ2-7, the V gene TRBV7-2; 9 bases fit TRBD2. Trimming took 4 bases from V and 3 from J; bases not matched to a gene: 1. Germline lookup yields CDR1 SGHTA and CDR2 FQGNSA. The CDR3 has 13 amino acids. The CDR3 loop is CASSSRGGYEQYF. The CDR3 bases are TGTGCCAGCAGCTCGCGGGGGGGCTACGAGCAGTACTTC.

This clone was seen a few times. The V gene is TRBV6-5, the J gene TRBJ2-7; D unresolved. Germline values: CDR1 MNHEY, CDR2 SVGAGI. The CDR3 covers 11 residues. V was cut by 5 bases and J by 2 bases, with 4 bases left in between. This CDR3 reads CASSLTYEQYF. As DNA, the CDR3 is TGTGCCAGCAGTCTCACCTACGAGCAGTACTTC.

This clone was observed a handful of times. The J gene is TRBJ1-2, the V gene TRBV7-2, with TRBD1 matching 8 bases. The CDR3 totals 16 residues. The J segment lost 8 bases and the V segment lost 2 bases, leaving 13 bases of the junction unmatched. CDR1 SGHTA and CDR2 FQGNSA come from the germline V gene. The CDR3 region is CASSLTGQGGPYGYTF. The CDR3 coding sequence is TGTGCCAGCAGCTTAACCGGACAGGGAGGGCCCTACGGCTACACCTTC.

The genes are TRBV7-6 and TRBJ2-1, with 9 bases that match TRBD1. This CDR3 spans 12 amino acids. The germline V gene has CDR1 SGHVS and CDR2 FNYEAQ. V gave up 8 bases and J gave up 4 bases; unmatched junction bases: 0. The DNA for the CDR3 is TGTGCCAGCGGACAGGGGTACAATGAGCAGTTCTTC. Amino acids: CASGQGYNEQFF.

The chain couples TRBV7-9 to TRBJ1-4; D remains ambiguous. Germline V gene data show CDR1 as SEHNR and CDR2 as FQNEAQ (reference sequence). This CDR3 has 18 residues. V gave up 2 bases and J gave up 0 bases, with 16 bases separating them. The CDR3 DNA sequence: TGTGCCAGCAGCTTAAATTGGCGGCAGACCGCAACTAATGAAAAACTGTTTTTT. Amino acid sequence: CASSLNWRQTATNEKLFF.

The chain links TRBV10-3 to TRBJ1-4; D not resolved. The CDR3 extends over 13 amino acids. V was pared by 4 bases and J by 6 bases, with 9 bases between. Germline CDR1 and CDR2: ENHRY and SYGVKD. Here the CDR3 reads CAISVTEDEKLFF. CDR3 DNA: TGTGCCATCAGTGTTACAGAAGATGAAAAACTGTTTTTT.

A word on this clone: Distinct nucleotide sequences in the sample also encode this CDR3. This chain links TRBV6-5 with TRBJ1-5, with D unclear. V was trimmed by 0 bases and J by 0 bases, leaving 6 bases between them. Germline V CDR1 and CDR2: MNHEY, SVGAGI. This CDR3 has 15 residues. The CDR3: CASSYSGNSNQPQHF. CDR3 sequence (DNA): TGTGCCAGCAGTTACTCGGGGAATAGCAATCAGCCCCAGCATTTT.

The chain couples TRBV6-1 to TRBJ2-3; TRBD1 might be the D (6 bases). The CDR3 contains 16 residues. Trimming pared 2 bases from V and 4 bases from J, leaving 16 bases between. Germline CDR1 MNHNS, CDR2 SASEGT. CDR3 region: CASSEKVGARSDTQYF. The CDR3 bases are TGTGCCAGCAGTGAAAAGGTGGGGGCCCGGTCAGATACGCAGTATTTT.

This clone was observed a handful of times. This chain connects TRBV4-1 to TRBJ1-4; 7 nucleotides align to TRBD1. J lost 7 bases, V lost 3 bases, and 14 bases had no gene match. The CDR3 covers 17 residues. The V gene's germline CDR1 is MGHRA and CDR2 YSYEKL. CDR3 nucleotide sequence: TGCGCCAGCAGCCAGGGGCAGGGGGGGGTTTTTGGTGAAAAACTGTTTTTT. This sequence encodes CASSQGQGGVFGEKLFF.

This clone appeared a few times. The CDR3 region is CASSQVDGTHYGYTF. The CDR3 DNA is TGTGCCAGCAGCCAAGTAGACGGGACTCACTATGGCTACACCTTC. The chain combines TRBV4-2 with TRBJ1-2, with D possibly TRBD1 on 5 matching bases. The CDR3 loop spans 15 amino acids. V was trimmed by 1 base and J by 3 bases, leaving 12 bases between them. CDR1 is LGHNA and CDR2 is YNFKEQ in the germline V gene.

The chain couples TRBV19 to TRBJ2-4; D ambiguous. The CDR3 loop spans 8 amino acids. The germline V gene has CDR1 LNHDA and CDR2 SQIVND (reference sequence). V was pared by 2 bases and J by 16 bases, with 3 bases between. The DNA of the CDR3 is TGTGCCAGTAGTATAAATTACTTC. Its protein product is CASSINYF.

J is TRBJ1-4 and V is TRBV7-9; D not certain. Deletions cut 1 base from V and 10 bases from J, with 10 bases between. CDR1 and CDR2 from the germline V gene are SEHNR and FQNEAQ (reference sequence). The CDR3 has 13 amino acids. CDR3 DNA sequence: TGTGCCAGCAGCTTAGTTGTCTCCGGAAAACTGTTTTTT. Translated: CASSLVVSGKLFF.

This clone was picked up a small number of times. Other DNA variants within this sample encode the same CDR3. The chain uses TRBV29-1 and TRBJ1-2; no clear D. This CDR3 has 13 residues. Germline loops: CDR1 SQVTM, CDR2 ANQGSEA. Trimming removed 7 bases at V and 10 bases at J, with 22 bases between. The CDR3 protein is CSAAGEGLRVYTF. The CDR3, as DNA: TGCAGCGCTGCCGGTGAGGGCCTTCGAGTCTACACCTTC.

The V gene is TRBV5-1, the J gene TRBJ2-5, with TRBD1 identical over 7 bases. The germline gives CDR1 SGHRS, CDR2 YFSETQ. With 0 bases clipped from V and 4 bases from J, the junction kept 6 bases outside the gene matches. The CDR3 is made up of 15 amino acids. The CDR3 region is CASSLVPGGLETQYF. The DNA for the CDR3 is TGCGCCAGCAGCTTGGTCCCAGGGGGATTAGAGACCCAGTACTTC.

The chain joins TRBV9 to TRBJ1-2; 8 positions match TRBD1. The CDR3 is made up of 14 amino acids. Trimming at V came to 5 bases and at J to 0 bases, leaving 3 bases not matched to a gene. Germline V gives CDR1 SGDLS, CDR2 YYNGEE. Here the CDR3 DNA reads TGTGCCAGCAGTGCGACAGGGGCTAACTATGGCTACACCTTC. Translation: CASSATGANYGYTF. The full variable domain, in which reference TRBV9 and TRBJ1-2 provide the parts outside the CDR3, is DSGVTQTPKHLITATGQRVTLRCSPRSGDLSVYWYQQSLDQGLQFLIQYYNGEERAKGNILERFSAQQFPDLHSELNLSSLELGDSALYFCASSATGANYGYTFGSGTRLTVV.

V and J are TRBV7-9 and TRBJ2-5; D remains ambiguous. The CDR3 runs 14 residues. Germline V gene lookup returns CDR1 SEHNR and CDR2 FQNEAQ (reference sequence). The ends were cut back, 4 bases at V and 2 bases at J, with 11 bases in the middle. CDR3 sequence (DNA): TGTGCCAGCAGCTCCCCCCCGGGTCAAGAGACCCAGTACTTC. Protein product: CASSSPPGQETQYF.